Reported below is one T cell receptor beta chain. Antigen: not known. This specimen belongs to a study of T cells after yellow fever vaccination. This CDR3 is 15 amino acids long. Germline V gives CDR1 SGHVS, CDR2 FNYEAQ. J was trimmed by 3 bases and V by 1 base; bases with no gene match: 2. Study-wide findings and caveats: CD4 and CD8 compartments shared a small share of clonotypes, likely from convergent recombination.

TCRdb recomputed calls from the 5' RACE reads with MiXCR, one row per CDR3 protein. Of about 430,000 distinct CDR3 sequences listed, roughly a sixth are singletons. The chain uses TRBV7-6 and TRBJ2-2; 7 bases are shared with TRBD1. Sequences were derived from PBMCs, sampled before the yellow fever booster vaccination. This clonotype was obtained from a young man who received the YFV17D yellow fever vaccine. In DNA form, the CDR3 reads TGTGCCAGCAGCTTAGTGGGACAGTACACCGGGGAGCTGTTTTTT. Translation gives CASSLVGQYTGELFF.